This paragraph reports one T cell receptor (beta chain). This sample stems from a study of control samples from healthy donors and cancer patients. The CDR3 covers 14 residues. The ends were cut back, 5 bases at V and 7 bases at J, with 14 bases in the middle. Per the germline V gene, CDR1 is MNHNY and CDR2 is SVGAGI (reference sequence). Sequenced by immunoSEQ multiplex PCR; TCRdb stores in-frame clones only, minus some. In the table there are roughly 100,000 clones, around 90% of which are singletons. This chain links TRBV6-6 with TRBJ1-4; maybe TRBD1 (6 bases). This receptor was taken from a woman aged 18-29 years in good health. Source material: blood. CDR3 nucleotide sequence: TGTGCCAGCAGTCCACGGGGGGCGGGTGAAAAACTGTTTTTT. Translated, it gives CASSPRGAGEKLFF.